The rows below give T cell receptor beta chains drawn from one sample of a study of blood T cell repertoires in COVID-19. Only in-frame clones appear in the TCRdb table, and some are missing; sequencing was by immunoSEQ multiplex PCR. The sample shows approximately 97,000 clones, 87% of them seen only once. The specimen sequenced was peripheral blood. The receptors were sampled from a man in his fifties or sixties with active COVID-19. CDR3s include the opening cysteine and the closing phenylalanine or tryptophan. Each record gives: V gene, D gene, clone size, J gene, CDR3 protein, CDR3 DNA. A D gene is named only where the DNA matches it firmly. Only part of the rows carry a size: once, few, many, or a class if the clone is expanded.

TRBV10-1	TRBD1	medium-sized	TRBJ1-1	CASSLDRGLTEAFF	TGCGCCAGCAGTTTGGACAGGGGGCTTACTGAAGCTTTCTTT
TRBV5-6	TRBD2	-	TRBJ2-7	CASSLAGANYEQYF	TGTGCCAGCAGCTTAGCGGGGGCAAACTACGAGCAGTACTTC
TRBV5-1	-	-	TRBJ1-2	CASSSTGSSLYGYTF	TGCGCCAGCAGCTCCACAGGGTCATCCCTCTATGGCTACACCTTC
TRBV9	-	-	TRBJ2-2	CASSALAINTGELFF	TGTGCCAGCAGCGCTCTAGCCATAAACACCGGGGAGCTGTTTTTT
TRBV9	-	-	TRBJ2-1	CASSVVSGLNNEQFF	TGTGCCAGCAGCGTGGTAAGTGGACTTAACAATGAGCAGTTCTTC
TRBV5-1	-	-	TRBJ2-2	CASSSSDLSTGELFF	TGCGCCAGCAGCTCCTCTGATCTTAGTACCGGGGAGCTGTTTTTT
TRBV6-1	-	-	TRBJ1-6	CASSEAYRSDNSPLHF	TGTGCCAGCAGTGAAGCTTACAGGTCCGATAATTCACCCCTCCACTTT
TRBV10-3	-	-	TRBJ1-2	CAITDSDYGYTF	TGTGCCATCACCGACAGTGACTATGGCTACACCTTC
TRBV12-3/TRBV12-4	-	-	TRBJ1-2	CASSFSDYGYTF	TGTGCCAGCAGTTTTAGCGACTATGGCTACACCTTC
TRBV20-1	TRBD2	-	TRBJ2-5	CSVAGEETQYF	TGCAGTGTAGCGGGGGAAGAGACCCAGTACTTC
TRBV27	-	-	TRBJ1-2	CASSYLQGAQGYTF	TGTGCCAGCAGTTACCTACAGGGAGCACAGGGCTACACCTTC
TRBV5-4	TRBD1	-	TRBJ1-1	CASSLPGTGVKAFF	TGTGCCAGCAGCCTACCCGGGACAGGGGTTAAAGCTTTCTTT
TRBV7-2	-	once	TRBJ2-7	CASSEQLRALGSEQYF	TGTGCCAGCAGCGAACAGCTCCGGGCCCTAGGGAGCGAGCAGTACTTC
TRBV6-5	-	-	TRBJ1-2	CATSRDSGYTF	TGTGCCACCTCCCGGGATTCGGGCTACACCTTC
TRBV19	TRBD1	-	TRBJ1-4	CASSSMGQGNEKLFF	TGTGCCAGTAGCTCTATGGGACAGGGTAATGAAAAACTGTTTTTT
TRBV18	TRBD2	once	TRBJ2-7	CASSPPSTAGGQEQYF	TGTGCCAGCTCACCACCGTCCACAGCGGGGGGACAAGAGCAGTACTTC
TRBV10-1	TRBD2	-	TRBJ2-5	CASRPHSIAGGLQETQYF	TGCGCCAGCAGACCTCACTCAATAGCGGGGGGTTTACAAGAGACCCAGTACTTC
TRBV7-3	-	few	TRBJ2-3	CASSLTYSSTDTQYF	TGTGCCAGCAGCTTAACGTACTCTAGCACAGATACGCAGTATTTT
TRBV5-8	TRBD2	-	TRBJ2-3	CASSRLAGGLTDTQYF	TGTGCCAGCAGCAGACTAGCGGGGGGACTCACAGATACGCAGTATTTT
TRBV24-1	-	-	TRBJ2-5	CATPGRRGTQYF	TGTGCCACCCCGGGACGGAGGGGGACCCAGTACTTC
TRBV6-5	-	once	TRBJ1-6	CASSSRGIRSIHF	TGTGCCAGCAGCTCTAGAGGGATCCGCAGTATCCACTTT
TRBV6-1	-	-	TRBJ1-1	CASSEAPSGNTEAFF	TGTGCCAGCAGTGAAGCGCCCTCAGGGAACACTGAAGCTTTCTTT
TRBV5-1	TRBD1	-	TRBJ2-7	CASSFDRAEEQYF	TGCGCCAGCAGCTTCGACAGGGCGGAGGAGCAGTACTTC
TRBV7-7	-	-	TRBJ2-7	CASSLGVGGSYEQYF	TGTGCCAGCAGCTTAGGAGTAGGGGGCTCCTACGAGCAGTACTTC
TRBV19	-	once	TRBJ1-2	CASSIGSGTYGYTF	TGTGCCAGTAGTATAGGATCGGGAACTTACGGCTACACCTTC
TRBV7-7	TRBD1	-	TRBJ1-1	CASTSSAPDRGSMNTEAFF	TGTGCCAGCACCTCCTCCGCCCCGGACAGGGGGAGCATGAACACTGAAGCTTTCTTT
TRBV15	TRBD1	-	TRBJ1-2	CATSRDRTGGYTF	TGTGCCACCAGCAGAGATCGGACAGGGGGCTACACCTTC
TRBV30	-	few	TRBJ2-7	CAWSKAEWGDSYEQYF	TGTGCCTGGAGTAAGGCAGAATGGGGGGACTCCTACGAGCAGTACTTC
TRBV9	TRBD1	-	TRBJ2-7	CASTPSPGGEQYF	TGTGCCAGCACCCCCAGCCCAGGGGGAGAGCAGTACTTC
TRBV15	TRBD2	-	TRBJ2-2	CASTAGGNTGELFF	TGTGCCTCCACAGCGGGGGGAAACACCGGGGAGCTGTTTTTT
TRBV10-3	TRBD2	-	TRBJ2-7	CAIMSGGSYEQYF	TGTGCCATCATGAGCGGGGGGTCCTACGAGCAGTACTTC
TRBV5-5	TRBD1	-	TRBJ1-2	CASSRDSPNYGYTF	TGTGCCAGCAGTCGGGACAGTCCTAACTATGGCTACACCTTC
TRBV2	TRBD1	few	TRBJ1-5	CASSERRSGQGRQPQHF	TGTGCCAGCAGTGAAAGAAGGTCGGGACAGGGAAGGCAGCCCCAGCATTTT